This TCR beta chain was profiled in a study of regulatory T cells in long-lasting Graves disease. The germline CDR1 and CDR2 sequences are SQVTM and ANQGSEA. Trimming shortened V by 6 bases and J by 2 bases, and 21 bases separated the two germline ends. CDR3 length: 16 residues. This clonotype was observed a few times. Time point described: newly diagnosed GD, antithyroid drugs for less than 3 months. Extracted PBMC RNA gave rise to the TCR library. Library construction for TCR beta used iRepertoire HTBI primers and Arm-PCR of CDR3 regions. Each CDR3 protein gets one entry after TCRdb re-called the multiplex PCR reads with MiXCR. The sample has approximately 350,000 distinct CDR3 sequences; 16% are singletons. The sample also formed part of further work on T cells in Graves' hyperthyroidism and ophthalmopathy.

The rearrangement joins TRBV29-1 to TRBJ2-3; a possible D gene is TRBD2 (6 bases). The sequence derives from a man aged 40-50 years with Graves disease. Sequenced here: peripheral blood mononuclear cells (PBMCs), sampled at new diagnosis, from a patient treated with antithyroid drugs. CDR3 amino acids: CSVENGTSFNTDTQYF. The CDR3 DNA is TGCAGCGTCGAGAACGGGACTTCATTTAACACAGATACGCAGTATTTT.